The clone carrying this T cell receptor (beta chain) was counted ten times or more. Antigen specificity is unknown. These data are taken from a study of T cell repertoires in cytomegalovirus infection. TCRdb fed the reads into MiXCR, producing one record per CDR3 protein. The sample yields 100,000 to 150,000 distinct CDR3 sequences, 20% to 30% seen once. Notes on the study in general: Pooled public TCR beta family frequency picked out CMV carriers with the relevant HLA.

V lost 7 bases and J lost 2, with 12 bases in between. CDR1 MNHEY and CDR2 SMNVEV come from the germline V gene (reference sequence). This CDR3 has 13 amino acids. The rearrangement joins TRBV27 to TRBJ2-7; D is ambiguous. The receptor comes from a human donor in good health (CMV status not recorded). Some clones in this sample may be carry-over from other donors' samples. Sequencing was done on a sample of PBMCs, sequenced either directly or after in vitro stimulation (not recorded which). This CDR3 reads CASKELSAYEQYF. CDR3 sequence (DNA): TGTGCCAGCAAGGAGCTTAGTGCCTACGAGCAGTACTTC.